This note documents a single T cell receptor (beta chain) sequence. The record originates from a study of blood T cell repertoires in COVID-19. Study-level background: From the United States, Italy and Spain came samples of acute and convalescent COVID-19. Nucleic acid was either cDNA or gDNA, and it came from T cells, B-cell-depleted T cells, or PBMCs.

In the original processing: Estimation of nucleated cell counts relied on the amplification of reference gene primers. Using immunoSEQ multiplex PCR, the repertoire was profiled, and TCRdb retains in-frame clones only, with some absent. V, J and clone size reflect that table, while D and trimming were determined from the DNA. Here the sample spans some 260,000 clones, approximately 90% being singletons. Those enrolled in Seattle joined during active infection and were followed longitudinally afterward. The sequence was collected from a woman aged 25 to 39 with COVID-19, enrolled during active disease. Sequenced material: peripheral blood.

CDR3 bases: TGTGCCAGCAGTGACCACTTCACTGCCTCCGGGACTAAAGCCGGGGAGCTGTTTTTT. It translates to CASSDHFTASGTKAGELFF. The chain carries TRBV6-4 and TRBJ2-2; the match to TRBD2 covers 7 bases. The CDR3 totals 19 residues. Germline CDR1 MRHNA, CDR2 SNTAGT. J was trimmed by 6 bases and V by 2 bases; bases with no gene match: 18.